These 6 T cell receptor beta chains share one sample of origin, sequenced in a study of siplizumab effects on memory and regulatory T cells. Measured with immunoSEQ multiplex PCR; TCRdb has only the in-frame clones, and not every one. Of about 120,000 clones listed, roughly 94% are singletons. The sequenced sample consisted of non-Treg CD4+ T cells sorted from blood. The receptors were gathered from a human donor in good health.

This clone was detected once. The V call is TRBV28, the J call TRBJ2-3; D is undetermined. Germline V gene lookup returns CDR1 MDHEN and CDR2 SYDVKM. The CDR3 sequence is 12 residues long. V was clipped by 2 bases and J by 3 bases, with 3 bases between them. CDR3 protein: CASSLRTDTQYF. The CDR3 DNA reads as TGTGCCAGCAGTTTACGGACAGATACGCAGTATTTT. The variable domain in full, completed from reference TRBV28 and TRBJ2-3, reads DVKVTQSSRYLVKRTGEKVFLECVQDMDHENMFWYRQDPGLGLRLIYFSYDVKMKEKGDIPEGYSVSREKKERFSLILESASTNQTSMYLCASSLRTDTQYFGPGTRLTVL.

J is TRBJ1-3 and V is TRBV6-4; D possibly corresponds to TRBD1 (5 bases). Germline CDR1 reads MRHNA; CDR2 reads SNTAGT. This CDR3 has 17 amino acids. The ends were cut back, 2 bases at V and 1 base at J, with 15 bases in the middle. The CDR3: CASSDAGTDHSGNTIYF. In nucleotides, the CDR3 is TGTGCCAGCAGTGACGCCGGGACGGATCATTCTGGAAACACCATATATTTT.

The chain employs TRBV5-1 and TRBJ2-7; 10 nucleotides agree with TRBD1. Germline V gene lookup returns CDR1 SGHRS and CDR2 YFSETQ. V gave up 0 bases and J gave up 5 bases; unmatched junction bases: 5. The CDR3 totals 15 residues. CDR3 residues: CASSLEGQGFHEQYF. DNA for the CDR3: TGCGCCAGCAGCTTGGAGGGACAGGGGTTTCACGAGCAGTACTTC.

This clone was recorded once. The chain recombines TRBV7-2 with TRBJ2-5, with a weak D call TRBD2 (6 bases). Trimming cost V 1 base and J 5 bases, with 11 bases left between them. The CDR3 has 14 residues. Germline loops: CDR1 SGHTA, CDR2 FQGNSA. The CDR3: CASSLGGGRETQYF. The DNA for the CDR3 is TGTGCCAGCAGCTTAGGTGGGGGGAGGGAGACCCAGTACTTC.

The J gene is TRBJ2-1, the V gene TRBV4-1, with D tentatively TRBD2 (6 bases). The germline V gene has CDR1 MGHRA and CDR2 YSYEKL. Trimming pared 0 bases from V and 14 bases from J, leaving 14 bases between. The CDR3 runs to 13 residues. The CDR3 DNA reads as TGCGCCAGCAGCCAAGAGGGACTTCGCGGGGAGTTCTTC. This sequence encodes CASSQEGLRGEFF.

The rearrangement uses TRBV29-1 and TRBJ1-1, with D unresolved. V was pared by 8 bases and J by 11 bases, with 21 bases between. The CDR3 loop spans 12 amino acids. Germline CDR1 reads SQVTM; CDR2 reads ANQGSEA. DNA of the CDR3: TGCAGCTCGCAGACCGGGTCCGGAGAGGCTTTCTTT. It translates to CSSQTGSGEAFF.